The clone carrying this T cell receptor beta chain was observed many times. Antigen: not known. The read comes to an end 3 residues before the CDR3 does, leaving the germline J gene to fill in the end. These data come from a study of T cell clonality in common variable immunodeficiency. Per the germline V gene, CDR1 is MDHEN and CDR2 is SYDVKM. The CDR3 runs 15 residues. V lost 5 bases to trimming and J lost 2 bases; unmatched junction nucleotides: 5. Heparinized whole blood, roughly 5 to 8 ml, came from each donor. Study-wide results and limits: In common variable immunodeficiency, TCR beta chains reportedly carried fewer deletions and N-nucleotide insertions.

TCRdb's copy holds only in-frame clones and misses some; the assay was immunoSEQ multiplex PCR. Sampling found about 74,000 clones, none seen once. The chain recombines TRBV28 with TRBJ1-3; TRBD1 agrees at 8 bases. This TCR was recovered from a person aged 18 to 75 in good health. The sample taken for sequencing was peripheral blood mononuclear cells. The CDR3 DNA, read in part, is TGTGCCAGCAGTCTTCTACAGGGGGCTGGAAACACC. Amino acids: CASSLLQGAGNT. The whole CDR3 protein is CASSLLQGAGNTIYF. Variable domain in full (rest from reference TRBV28 and TRBJ1-3): DVKVTQSSRYLVKRTGEKVFLECVQDMDHENMFWYRQDPGLGLRLIYFSYDVKMKEKGDIPEGYSVSREKKERFSLILESASTNQTSMYLCASSLLQGAGNTIYFGEGSWLTVV.